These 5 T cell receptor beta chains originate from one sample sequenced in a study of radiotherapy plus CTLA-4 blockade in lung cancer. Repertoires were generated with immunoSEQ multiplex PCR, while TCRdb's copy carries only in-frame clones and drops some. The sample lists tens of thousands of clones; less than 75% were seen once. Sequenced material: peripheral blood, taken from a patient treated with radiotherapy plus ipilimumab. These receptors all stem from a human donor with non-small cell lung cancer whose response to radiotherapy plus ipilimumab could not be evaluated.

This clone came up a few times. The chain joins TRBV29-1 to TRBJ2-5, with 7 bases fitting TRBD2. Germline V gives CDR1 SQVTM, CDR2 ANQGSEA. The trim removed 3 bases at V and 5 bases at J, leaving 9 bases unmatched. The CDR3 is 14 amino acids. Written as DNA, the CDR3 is TGCAGCGTTGAGGACACGGGGGGTGTGGAGACCCAGTACTTC. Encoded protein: CSVEDTGGVETQYF. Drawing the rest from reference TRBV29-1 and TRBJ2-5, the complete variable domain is SAVISQKPSRDICQRGTSLTIQCQVDSQVTMMFWYRQQPGQSLTLIATANQGSEATYESGFVIDKFPISRPNLTFSTLTVSNMSPEDSSIYLCSVEDTGGVETQYFGPGTRLLVL.

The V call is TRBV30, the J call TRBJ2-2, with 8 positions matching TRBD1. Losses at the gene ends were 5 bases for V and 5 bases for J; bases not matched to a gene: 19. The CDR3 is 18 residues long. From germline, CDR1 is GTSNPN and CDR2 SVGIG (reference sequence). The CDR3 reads CAWQRELDRAFNTGELFF. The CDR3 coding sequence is TGTGCCTGGCAACGGGAACTGGACAGGGCATTCAATACCGGGGAGCTGTTTTTT.

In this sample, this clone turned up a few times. CDR3 in DNA: TGTGCCAGCAGCCCCAGGGCACTAGCGGTCTACAATGAGCAGTTCTTC. Amino acids: CASSPRALAVYNEQFF. The chain is built from TRBV7-8 and TRBJ2-1; 8 bases line up with TRBD2. From germline, CDR1 is SGHVS and CDR2 FQNEAQ. CDR3 length: 16 residues. V shed 5 bases and J 3 bases; nucleotides not matched to a gene: 9.

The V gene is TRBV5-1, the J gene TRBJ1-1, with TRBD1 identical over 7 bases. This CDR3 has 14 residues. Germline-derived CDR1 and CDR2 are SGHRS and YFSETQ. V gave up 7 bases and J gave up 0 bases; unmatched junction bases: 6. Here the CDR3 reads CASRDGTVNTEAFF. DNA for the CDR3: TGCGCCAGCCGAGACGGGACAGTGAACACTGAAGCTTTCTTT.

The DNA for the CDR3 is TGCGCCAGCAGCTTGGGAGCAGGGGAGCCCACTGAAGCTTTCTTT. Translating it yields CASSLGAGEPTEAFF. This chain uses TRBV5-1 with TRBJ1-1; D perhaps matches TRBD1 (6 bases). The V gene's germline CDR1 is SGHRS and CDR2 YFSETQ. CDR3 length: 15 residues. Deletions cut 0 bases from V and 4 bases from J, with 13 bases between. The variable domain in full, completed from reference TRBV5-1 and TRBJ1-1, reads KAGVTQTPRYLIKTRGQQVTLSCSPISGHRSVSWYQQTPGQGLQFLFEYFSETQRNKGNFPGRFSGRQFSNSRSEMNVSTLELGDSALYLCASSLGAGEPTEAFFGQGTRLTVV.